The text below deals with one T cell receptor beta chain. No cognate antigen has been identified for it. No much larger clone exists at a distance of one base, and base qualities are not known. Counted from cysteine to phenylalanine, this CDR3 has 12 amino acids. CDR3 DNA only is kept here, 36 bases in frame from base 1. The germline V gene encodes CDR1 MGHRA and CDR2 YSYEKL. V is clipped by 2 bases and J by 5 bases, and the sequence between their germline boundaries is 6 bases long. The sample's time point label, decoded: about 28 days (+/-7) after the second vaccine dose. AZD1222 recipients whose second dose came at about 4 weeks and those whose second dose came at about 12 weeks were combined into one group, since spike-specific TCR depth and breadth did not differ between the two schedules. Vaccinee samples were obtained from the UK trials COV001 and COV002, which included a single-blind randomized controlled phase 2/3 trial of AZD1222 (ChAdOx1 nCoV-19) in healthy adults. For TCRbeta chain sequencing, PBMC samples from trial participants were taken at day 0 and at day 28 after the second dose.

The CDR3 regions of human TCRbeta chains were analyzed by immunosequencing. The paper's data handling went like this. Repertoire TCRs were matched against a reference library of SARS-CoV-2-specific TCRs generated with the MIRA antigen-specificity platform. Breadth was defined as the fraction of unique TCRs that were SARS-CoV-2-associated, and depth was defined as the fraction of total T cells that were SARS-CoV-2-associated. Using the MIRA data, every spike-specific TCR was mapped to the spike region that the TCR reacted to and assigned to either a CD4 or a CD8 class. Log10-transformed breadth and depth values were compared by one-way ANOVA with Sidak's multiple comparisons tests. TCRdb retrieved this table from immuneACCESS and kept in-frame rearrangements only. Not all clones are present; in checked studies, unresolved V genes account for under half, and no reason is known for the remainder. The V and J calls and clone size were taken over from that table, and D and trimming were inferred from the DNA. In this sample the table shows more than 85,000 clones, almost 90% of which occur a single time. Of the sample, 15% to 20% is held by the ten largest clones.

The data derive from a study of T cell responses to AZD1222 COVID-19 vaccine (dated by TCRdb to the early 2020s). Background for the entire study: TCR sequencing covered 230 or so trial participants: 200 to 220 given two doses of AZD1222 and about 26 given two doses of MenACWY control vaccine. Trial participants were enrolled into age subgroups of 18-55, 56-69 and 70-plus years, which contained roughly 140, 27 and 60 TCR-sequenced participants, respectively. Overall study results and their limits: Conclusions about previously exposed vaccinees are limited, since just 5 or 6 AZD1222 recipients were seropositive for SARS-CoV-2 at baseline. Nearly half of unique spike-specific TCRs reportedly recognized epitopes outside regions mutated in the B.1.351 and B.1.1.7 variants. The whole spike protein was spanned by vaccine-associated CD4 TCRs, and dominant responses were seen in regions 160-218 and 743-854. Because no samples from the day 14 peak response were available, repertoires could be characterized only after the peak T cell response. Participants were mostly white British and included more females than males, and it was suggested by the authors that clonal diversity may have been underestimated. In the small 56-69-year group, the increase in depth fell short of significance, most likely because of low power. After two AZD1222 doses, spike-specific TCR breadth and depth were significantly higher than at day 0 and than in MenACWY recipients.

This chain joins TRBV4-1 to TRBJ1-1, with TRBD1 as a weak D call on 6 bases. The material sequenced was peripheral blood, taken 28 days after the second AZD1222 dose. The sequence came from an adult who received the AZD1222 COVID-19 vaccine. CDR3 sequence: CASSQTGTEAFF. In nucleotides, the sequence is TGCGCCAGCAGCCAAACAGGGACTGAAGCTTTCTTT.